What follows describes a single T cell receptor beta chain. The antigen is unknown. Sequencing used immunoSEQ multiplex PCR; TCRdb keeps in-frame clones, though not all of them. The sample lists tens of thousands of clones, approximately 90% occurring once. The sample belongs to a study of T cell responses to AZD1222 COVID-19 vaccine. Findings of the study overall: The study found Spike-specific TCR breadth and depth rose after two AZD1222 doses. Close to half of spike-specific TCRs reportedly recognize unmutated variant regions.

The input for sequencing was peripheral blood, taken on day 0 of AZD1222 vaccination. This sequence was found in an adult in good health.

The CDR3: CASSLISGSEQFF. The CDR3 DNA sequence: TGTGCCAGCAGTTTGATTAGCGGGAGTGAGCAGTTCTTC. The chain recombines TRBV28 with TRBJ2-1; 9 nucleotides agree with TRBD2. The germline V gene has CDR1 MDHEN and CDR2 SYDVKM. J was trimmed by 9 bases and V by 3 bases; bases with no gene match: 3. CDR3 length: 13 residues.